The following is a T cell receptor beta chain sequence with its context. Its antigen is unidentified. Germline values: CDR1 KGHSH, CDR2 LQKENI. This CDR3 has 15 amino acids. Trimming shortened V by 0 bases and J by 4 bases, and 9 bases separated the two germline ends. Specified time point: baseline pretreatment blood. Specified treatment: 15 Gy SBRT to primary tumor, nephrectomy 4 weeks later. These data originate in a study of radiation and T cells in renal cell carcinoma. Broader study findings: In blood, top tumor clones expanded by 2 weeks, shrinking by 4.

Here immunoSEQ multiplex PCR was the method, and the copy in TCRdb shows in-frame clones only, minus some. Of about 130,000 clones listed, around nine tenths are singletons. The material was blood, obtained from a patient whose treatment included radiotherapy and nephrectomy. The clonotype was recovered from a woman aged 45-60 years with renal cell carcinoma. The chain employs TRBV18 and TRBJ1-4; no clear D. The CDR3 spells CASSPPVTNNEKLFF. The CDR3 coding sequence is TGTGCCAGCTCACCACCGGTTACAAATAATGAAAAACTGTTTTTT.